The 26 T cell receptor beta chains presented below share a single source sample, sequenced in a study of Ad26.COV2.S vaccination and SARS-CoV-2 variants. Treatment here: around 19 received Ad26.COV2.S at low or high dose, single or two shots; roughly five received placebo; per-sample allocation not given. Sampling was performed 63 days after the first vaccine or placebo injection. Clones were read by immunoSEQ multiplex PCR, and TCRdb kept only the in-frame ones, dropping some. The data hold some 250,000 clones, with around 89% observed a single time. Sequences were derived from peripheral blood, sampled in a trial of Ad26.COV2.S vaccine versus placebo. The receptors come from a person between 18 and 65 years old who received the Ad26.COV2.S COVID-19 vaccine or a placebo.

The CDR3 bases are TGCGCCAGCAGTTCAGCGGGTAATGAGCAGTTCTTC. Amino acid sequence: CASSSAGNEQFF. The chain has TRBV5-1 and TRBJ2-1, with D maybe TRBD2 (6 bases). The CDR3 has 12 amino acids. Germline V CDR1 and CDR2: SGHRS, YFSETQ. V gave up 5 bases and J gave up 7 bases, with 10 bases separating them.

This chain uses TRBV7-3 with TRBJ2-7, with 11 bases aligning to TRBD1. With 5 bases clipped from V and 4 bases from J, the junction kept 10 bases outside the gene matches. Germline V CDR1 and CDR2: SGHTA, FQGTGA. This CDR3 spans 16 amino acids. CDR3 DNA sequence: TGTGCCAGCAGCCCCGGGGACAGGGGGGCTTTATACGAGCAGTACTTC. Translation: CASSPGDRGALYEQYF.

The V gene is TRBV2, the J gene TRBJ1-1, with D uncertain. The CDR3 has 13 amino acids. The germline V gene encodes CDR1 SNHLY and CDR2 FYNNEI. V gave up 4 bases and J gave up 2 bases, with 8 bases separating them. The CDR3 protein is CASSVEVNTEAFF. CDR3 nucleotide sequence: TGTGCCAGCAGTGTTGAGGTTAACACTGAAGCTTTCTTT.

The J gene is TRBJ2-1, the V gene TRBV6-4, with 8 bases that match TRBD2. Per the germline V gene, CDR1 is MRHNA and CDR2 is SNTAGT. V lost 4 bases and J lost 8; bases outside the gene matches: 10. CDR3 length: 15 amino acids. As DNA, the CDR3 is TGTGCCAGCAGTGTCATGCCCGGGGGGGCCTATGAGCAGTTCTTC. Protein product: CASSVMPGGAYEQFF.

This rearrangement joins TRBV5-1 to TRBJ2-3; 14 nucleotides agree with TRBD2. After removal of 5 bases from V and 4 bases from J, the junction contained 9 bases not matched to a gene. This CDR3 region has 17 residues. Germline values: CDR1 SGHRS, CDR2 YFSETQ. The CDR3 reads CASRRGLAGGGADTQYF. The CDR3 coding sequence is TGCGCCAGCAGAAGAGGACTAGCGGGAGGAGGGGCAGATACGCAGTATTTT.

V gene TRBV28 combines with J gene TRBJ2-2; possibly TRBD1 or TRBD2 for D (6 bases each). Germline assignment: CDR1 MDHEN and CDR2 SYDVKM. CDR3 length equals 14 residues. Deletions cut 7 bases from V and 2 bases from J, with 11 bases between. As DNA, the CDR3 is TGTGCCAGCACTTCCGGGGGCAACACCGGGGAGCTGTTTTTT. It yields the protein CASTSGGNTGELFF.

The chain joins TRBV5-1 to TRBJ2-7; 8 nucleotides align to TRBD2. The CDR3 has 13 amino acids. The J segment lost 7 bases and the V segment lost 4 bases, leaving 7 bases of the junction unmatched. Looked up from germline, CDR1 is SGHRS and CDR2 is YFSETQ. The CDR3 is CASSALGREEQYF. CDR3 in DNA: TGCGCCAGCAGCGCCCTCGGGAGGGAGGAGCAGTACTTC. The variable domain in full, with the rest retrieved from reference TRBV5-1 and TRBJ2-7, is KAGVTQTPRYLIKTRGQQVTLSCSPISGHRSVSWYQQTPGQGLQFLFEYFSETQRNKGNFPGRFSGRQFSNSRSEMNVSTLELGDSALYLCASSALGREEQYFGPGTRLTVT.

The rearrangement uses TRBV4-1 and TRBJ2-1; 8 bases are shared with TRBD2. The CDR3 has 17 amino acids. Germline loops: CDR1 MGHRA, CDR2 YSYEKL. With V trimmed by 0 bases and J by 6 bases, 10 bases remained unmatched. The CDR3 nucleotides are TGCGCCAGCAGCCAAGACCCCCCGGGGACTAGGGTCAATGAGCAGTTCTTC. This sequence encodes CASSQDPPGTRVNEQFF.

The chain employs TRBV5-8 and TRBJ2-2; 10 positions agree with TRBD2. CDR1 and CDR2 from the germline V gene are SGHTS and YDEGEE. The J segment lost 4 bases and the V segment lost 0 bases, leaving 6 bases of the junction unmatched. This CDR3 region has 17 residues. The CDR3 region has the DNA TGTGCCAGCAGCTTGGGCCTAGCGGGAGTTTCCACCGGGGAGCTGTTTTTT. This sequence encodes CASSLGLAGVSTGELFF.

In this sample, this clone turned up once. This chain connects TRBV27 to TRBJ2-7; tentative D call: TRBD1 (6 bases). Trimming took 4 bases from V and 2 from J, leaving 15 bases between them. Germline lookup yields CDR1 MNHEY and CDR2 SMNVEV (reference sequence). This CDR3 has 15 residues. For the CDR3, the DNA is TGTGCCAGCAGTTCTGGGGTGGGGGCCACCTACGAGCAGTACTTC. Translation: CASSSGVGATYEQYF.

The V call is TRBV7-2, the J call TRBJ2-1; 9 bases are shared with TRBD2. The CDR3 loop spans 17 amino acids. Germline-derived CDR1 and CDR2 are SGHTA and FQGNSA. Unmatched junction bases numbered 15, after V lost 5 bases and J lost 7 bases. Written as DNA, the CDR3 is TGTGCCAGCAGCCAGGGGGTAGCGGGGGCTCGGGATAATGAGCAGTTCTTC. As protein: CASSQGVAGARDNEQFF.

This sequence joins TRBV7-8 and TRBJ2-1, with 7 bases matching TRBD1. Germline assignment: CDR1 SGHVS and CDR2 FQNEAQ. Losses at the gene ends were 5 bases for V and 15 bases for J; bases not matched to a gene: 10. This CDR3 spans 12 amino acids. The CDR3 region is CASSATGEIPFF. CDR3 coding DNA: TGTGCCAGCAGCGCTACAGGGGAAATTCCGTTCTTC. The full variable domain, in which reference TRBV7-8 and TRBJ2-1 provide the parts outside the CDR3, is GAGVSQSPRYKVAKRGQDVALRCDPISGHVSLFWYQQALGQGPEFLTYFQNEAQLDKSGLPSDRFFAERPEGSVSTLKIQRTQQEDSAVYLCASSATGEIPFFGPGTRLTVL.

The rearrangement joins TRBV28 to TRBJ1-1, with unresolved D. CDR3 length equals 12 residues. The V and J ends lost 3 bases and 2 bases respectively, with 4 bases between them. The germline V gene encodes CDR1 MDHEN and CDR2 SYDVKM. CDR3 amino acids: CASSFSNTEAFF. The CDR3 coding sequence is TGTGCCAGCAGTTTTAGCAACACTGAAGCTTTCTTT. Looking up the rest from reference TRBV28 and TRBJ1-1 gives the full variable domain: DVKVTQSSRYLVKRTGEKVFLECVQDMDHENMFWYRQDPGLGLRLIYFSYDVKMKEKGDIPEGYSVSREKKERFSLILESASTNQTSMYLCASSFSNTEAFFGQGTRLTVV.

The V call is TRBV11-2, the J call TRBJ1-2; D perhaps matches TRBD1 (6 bases). With 6 bases removed from V and 8 bases from J, the gap between germline ends came to 16 bases. The CDR3 is 13 residues long. Germline loops: CDR1 SGHAT, CDR2 FQNNGV. The CDR3 DNA is TGTGCCAGCAGTCAGACCGGGACATGGGGCTACACCTTC. Protein product: CASSQTGTWGYTF.

The genes are TRBV5-1 and TRBJ2-2, with 7 bases identical to TRBD1. Germline values: CDR1 SGHRS, CDR2 YFSETQ. This CDR3 region has 15 residues. Trimming cost V 3 bases and J 0 bases; bases outside gene matches: 2. The CDR3 here is CASSSTGANTGELFF. CDR3 DNA sequence: TGCGCCAGCAGCTCTACAGGGGCGAACACCGGGGAGCTGTTTTTT.

This chain links TRBV6-2 or TRBV6-3 with TRBJ2-7; 7 bases line up with TRBD2. This CDR3 region has 15 residues. Germline-derived CDR1 and CDR2 are MNHEY and SVGEGT. The trim removed 2 bases at V and 5 bases at J, leaving 9 bases unmatched. CDR3 residues: CASSYEGSRENEQYF. The CDR3 DNA follows: TGTGCCAGCAGTTACGAGGGGTCGCGGGAGAACGAGCAGTACTTC.

The chain has TRBV19 and TRBJ1-5; D remains ambiguous. This CDR3 is 11 amino acids long. The V and J ends lost 3 bases and 6 bases respectively, with 3 bases between them. CDR1 is LNHDA, CDR2 SQIVND, per germline (reference sequence). The CDR3 region is CASSIVQPQHF. CDR3 nucleotides: TGTGCCAGTAGTATTGTTCAGCCCCAGCATTTT.

The chain joins TRBV4-2 to TRBJ1-1, with TRBD1 identical over 8 bases. CDR3 size: 16 residues. Germline V gene sequence: CDR1 LGHNA, CDR2 YNFKEQ. After removal of 4 bases from V and 1 base from J, the junction contained 8 bases not matched to a gene. CDR3 protein: CASSRNFGTGNTEAFF. CDR3 sequence (DNA): TGTGCCAGCAGCCGGAATTTTGGGACAGGGAACACTGAAGCTTTCTTT.

This clone was recorded only once. The rearrangement links TRBV5-1 to TRBJ1-2, with a possible D match to TRBD1 (6 bases). This CDR3 has 14 residues. V was trimmed by 1 base and J by 8 bases, leaving 15 bases between them. Germline values: CDR1 SGHRS, CDR2 YFSETQ. The CDR3 spells CASSLSMGAKGYTF. CDR3 bases: TGCGCCAGCAGCTTGTCGATGGGGGCAAAAGGCTACACCTTC.

This sequence joins TRBV7-2 and TRBJ2-3; D gene unclear. This CDR3 is 14 amino acids long. Looked up from germline, CDR1 is SGHTA and CDR2 is FQGNSA. V gave up 1 base and J gave up 2 bases, with 7 bases separating them. This chain's CDR3 is CASSLGPPTDTQYF. CDR3 sequence (DNA): TGTGCCAGCAGCTTAGGACCCCCCACAGATACGCAGTATTTT.

The chain is built from TRBV5-1 and TRBJ2-5; 7 bases are a match to TRBD1. The germline gives CDR1 SGHRS, CDR2 YFSETQ. Trimming took 1 base from V and 5 from J; bases not matched to a gene: 5. The CDR3 consists of 14 residues. CDR3 sequence: CASSLTGDEETQYF. The CDR3 coding sequence is TGCGCCAGCAGCTTGACAGGGGATGAGGAGACCCAGTACTTC. Full variable domain (outside the CDR3, taken from reference TRBV5-1 and TRBJ2-5): KAGVTQTPRYLIKTRGQQVTLSCSPISGHRSVSWYQQTPGQGLQFLFEYFSETQRNKGNFPGRFSGRQFSNSRSEMNVSTLELGDSALYLCASSLTGDEETQYFGPGTRLLVL.

The chain couples TRBV24-1 to TRBJ1-2; 7 bases are a match to TRBD1. The CDR3 extends over 13 amino acids. V trimming: 3 bases; J trimming: 5 bases; junction bases outside the gene matches: 2. Germline V gene data show CDR1 as KGHDR and CDR2 as SFDVKD. CDR3 in amino acids: CATSDNRGYGYTF. The CDR3 DNA is TGTGCCACCAGTGATAACAGGGGATATGGCTACACCTTC.

The CDR3 reads CAISEDLAGGPFCEQYF. The CDR3 DNA follows: TGTGCCATCAGTGAAGATTTAGCGGGAGGTCCCTTCTGCGAGCAGTACTTC. The rearrangement links TRBV10-3 to TRBJ2-7; 10 bases are shared with TRBD2. Looked up from germline, CDR1 is ENHRY and CDR2 is SYGVKD. The CDR3 has 17 amino acids. V shed 3 bases and J 6 bases; nucleotides not matched to a gene: 14.

The chain's CDR3 is CASSAGLAGGNEQFF. The CDR3 DNA reads TGTGCCAGCAGCGCGGGACTAGCGGGTGGCAATGAGCAGTTCTTC. This chain uses TRBV2 with TRBJ2-1, with 12 bases that match TRBD2. The J segment lost 6 bases and the V segment lost 6 bases, leaving 6 bases of the junction unmatched. The CDR3 extends over 15 amino acids. The V gene's germline CDR1 is SNHLY and CDR2 FYNNEI.

V usage is TRBV2 and J usage is TRBJ2-3; D possibly matches TRBD1 or TRBD2 (5 bases each). Trimming pared 3 bases from V and 1 base from J, leaving 14 bases between. The germline gives CDR1 SNHLY, CDR2 FYNNEI. The CDR3 consists of 16 residues. CDR3 residues: CASSDKVRGGTDTQYF. The CDR3 DNA follows: TGTGCCAGCAGTGATAAAGTGAGGGGCGGCACAGATACGCAGTATTTT.

The chain joins TRBV28 to TRBJ2-7; D remains ambiguous. The CDR3 extends over 16 amino acids. V was shortened by 5 bases and J by 7 bases, with 24 bases between the two germline ends. CDR1 is MDHEN, CDR2 SYDVKM, per germline. The CDR3 DNA reads as TGTGCCAGCAGTGAACTCCGCCGCTCTCTCCCTAGGGAGCAGTACTTC. Protein sequence: CASSELRRSLPREQYF.